These T cell receptor beta chains were read from a single sample in a study of cytomegalovirus exposure and HLA in healthy donors. Only in-frame clones appear in the TCRdb table, and some are missing; sequencing was by immunoSEQ multiplex PCR. The sample shows tens of thousands of clones, about 60% of them seen only once. The source material was PBMCs. The receptor source for this set is a woman between 50 and 59 years old in good health and CMV-seronegative. Each CDR3 is given without its conserved first and last residue. Size tells how often a clone was seen (once, few, many) or the class of an expanded clone, and some rows leave it out.

v_call clone_size cdr3_aa
TRBV2 medium-sized ASRGTGGHPF
TRBV7-2 - ASSYGAGGTGELF
TRBV6-6 - ASSSGLAGGYEQY
TRBV5-6 few ASSFGTEAF
TRBV2 - ASILGGYEQY
TRBV7-9 - ASSLWEVVAGANVLT
TRBV5-1 - ASSFLAGGPGEQY
TRBV27 - ASSADSPYEQY
TRBV28 - ASSQQGGQPQH
TRBV5-1 few ASSLVAGGSGNTIY
TRBV2 - ASYRDFQSYEQY
TRBV4-1 - ASSQEGSGPIQH
TRBV5-4 - ASSTPQGAIT
TRBV18 - ASSPQLGQSSGNTIY
TRBV15 - ATSRDLQAYEQY
TRBV6-4 - ASSEGLAGVDEQF
TRBV19 once ASSPGQGDEKLF
TRBV15 - ATSRAAGGESPLH